This TCR beta chain emerged from a study of tumor-infiltrating lymphocytes in oesophageal squamous cell carcinoma. From the PCR reads, TCRdb called clonotypes with MiXCR, one entry per CDR3 protein. The sample yields approximately 15,000 distinct CDR3 sequences, approximately 56% seen once. This CDR3 is built from 15 residues. CDR1 is SEHNR, CDR2 FQNEAQ, per germline (reference sequence). The V and J ends lost 5 bases and 8 bases respectively, with 18 bases between them. V is TRBV7-9 and J is TRBJ1-4; no firm D call. Material: esophageal tumor tissue. This receptor was identified in a male donor with esophageal squamous cell carcinoma. The CDR3 spells CASSAAVGAGEKLFF. The CDR3 coding sequence is TGTGCCAGCAGCGCAGCCGTGGGAGCGGGAGAAAAACTGTTTTTT.